Following are 10 T cell receptor beta chains from one sample sequenced in a study of early T cells in non-severe SARS-CoV-2 infection. Each CDR3 protein gets one entry after TCRdb re-called the 5' RACE reads with MiXCR. Here the sample spans more than 85,000 distinct CDR3 sequences, approximately 15% being singletons. The material was whole blood, obtained at baseline. Receptors originate from an adult who was a healthcare worker with PCR-confirmed SARS-CoV-2 infection or an uninfected control (not recorded which).

This chain joins TRBV28 and TRBJ2-1; D unresolved. CDR3 length: 12 residues. Trimming removed 6 bases from V and 0 bases from J, with 3 bases in between. Germline assignment: CDR1 MDHEN and CDR2 SYDVKM. CDR3 in DNA: TGTGCCAGCAGGACCTCCTACAATGAGCAGTTCTTC. It specifies CASRTSYNEQFF. Looking up the rest from reference TRBV28 and TRBJ2-1 gives the full variable domain: DVKVTQSSRYLVKRTGEKVFLECVQDMDHENMFWYRQDPGLGLRLIYFSYDVKMKEKGDIPEGYSVSREKKERFSLILESASTNQTSMYLCASRTSYNEQFFGPGTRLTVL.

The rearrangement joins TRBV29-1 to TRBJ2-1; TRBD2 aligns across 7 bases. V dropped 7 bases and J dropped 8; count of bases not matched to a gene: 11. Germline V gives CDR1 SQVTM, CDR2 ANQGSEA. The CDR3 is 13 amino acids. The CDR3 loop reads CSAAGVPGDEQFF. The CDR3 DNA sequence: TGCAGCGCTGCGGGAGTGCCCGGCGATGAGCAGTTCTTC.

This clonotype was seen repeatedly, ten times or more. The V call is TRBV28, the J call TRBJ1-5, with D maybe TRBD1 (5 bases). Germline CDR1 and CDR2: MDHEN and SYDVKM. This CDR3 comprises 15 residues. V was trimmed by 6 bases and J by 2 bases, leaving 14 bases between them. CDR3: CASSIEKGGNQPQHF. The CDR3 DNA reads TGTGCCAGCAGCATAGAAAAAGGGGGCAATCAGCCCCAGCATTTT.

With regard to this clonotype: At one end the junction does not follow the germline gene, possibly because of a read error. The rearrangement links TRBV4-1 to TRBJ1-4; D is undetermined. From germline, CDR1 is MGHRA and CDR2 YSYEKL. This CDR3 comprises 14 residues. The CDR3: CSSSQELIWEKLFF. CDR3 bases: TGCTCCAGCAGCCAAGAACTGATTTGGGAAAAACTGTTTTTT.

The chain combines TRBV19 with TRBJ1-1; no reliable D call. CDR1 and CDR2 (germline): LNHDA, SQIVND (reference sequence). V was trimmed by 0 bases and J by 0 bases, leaving 5 bases between them. The CDR3 loop spans 14 amino acids. As DNA, the CDR3 is TGTGCCAGTAGTATAGACCTAATGAACACTGAAGCTTTCTTT. Residues: CASSIDLMNTEAFF.

There are a few counts of this clonotype. The gene calls are TRBV27 and TRBJ1-2; the D gene is possibly TRBD1 (6 bases). Germline V CDR1 and CDR2: MNHEY, SMNVEV (reference sequence). V dropped 3 bases and J dropped 7 bases, with 12 bases sitting between them. This CDR3 region has 13 residues. Here the CDR3 reads CASSLGRGSGYTF. The CDR3 DNA sequence: TGTGCCAGCAGTTTGGGCAGGGGAAGTGGCTACACCTTC.

V gene TRBV5-6 combines with J gene TRBJ1-2; D uncertain. This CDR3 is built from 16 residues. CDR1 SGHDT and CDR2 YYEEEE come from the germline V gene. Trimming cost V 0 bases and J 0 bases, with 12 bases left between them. CDR3 DNA: TGTGCCAGCAGCTTGGTTCCGGCGTCGTCTAACTATGGCTACACCTTC. Translation: CASSLVPASSNYGYTF. Drawing the rest from reference TRBV5-6 and TRBJ1-2, the complete variable domain is DAGVTQSPTHLIKTRGQQVTLRCSPKSGHDTVSWYQQALGQGPQFIFQYYEEEERQRGNFPDRFSGHQFPNYSSELNVNALLLGDSALYLCASSLVPASSNYGYTFGSGTRLTVV.

The genes are TRBV28 and TRBJ2-6, with no clear D. V was pared by 1 base and J by 0 bases, with 4 bases between. Looked up from germline, CDR1 is MDHEN and CDR2 is SYDVKM. The CDR3 is 15 residues long. In DNA form, the CDR3 reads TGTGCCAGCAGTTTATTTAACTCTGGGGCCAACGTCCTGACTTTC. It codes for CASSLFNSGANVLTF.

This clonotype was recorded once. This rearrangement joins TRBV27 to TRBJ1-1; D not resolved. The CDR3 sequence is 13 residues long. Per germline, CDR1 MNHEY and CDR2 SMNVEV (reference sequence). Trimming took 3 bases from V and 4 from J, leaving 9 bases between them. In DNA, the CDR3 is TGTGCCAGCAGTTTCTGGGTTACCACTGAAGCTTTCTTT. Its translation: CASSFWVTTEAFF.

The V and J genes are TRBV4-1 and TRBJ2-1; no definite D call. V gave up 0 bases and J gave up 8 bases, with 5 bases separating them. CDR3 length equals 12 residues. Germline V gives CDR1 MGHRA, CDR2 YSYEKL. The CDR3 DNA reads TGCGCCAGCAGCCAAGACTCCTATGAGCAGTTCTTC. It translates to CASSQDSYEQFF.